The 23 T cell receptor beta chains given below trace back to one sample, sequenced in a study of regulatory T cells in long-lasting Graves disease. Time point denoted: newly diagnosed GD, antithyroid drugs for less than 3 months. Extracted RNA from PBMCs served as the source of the TCR library. iRepertoire HTBI primers and Arm-PCR of CDR3 regions built TCR beta libraries. TCRdb passed the multiplex PCR reads through MiXCR, listing each CDR3 protein once. The sample carries about 220,000 distinct CDR3 sequences, 15% to 20% recorded once. In addition, the sample was reused for a study of T cells in Graves' hyperthyroidism and ophthalmopathy.

The sample in question was peripheral blood mononuclear cells (PBMCs), obtained at new diagnosis, from a patient treated with antithyroid drugs. The source is a woman in her 30s with Graves disease.

This clonotype was seen repeatedly, ten times or more. J is TRBJ2-2 and V is TRBV5-5; 8 bases align to TRBD1. CDR3 length: 16 residues. Germline V CDR1 and CDR2: SGHKS, YYEKEE (reference sequence). V trimming: 4 bases; J trimming: 6 bases; junction bases outside the gene matches: 11. CDR3 nucleotide sequence: TGTGCCAGCAGCGCGCGACAGGGGAAGGGCCCCGGGGAGCTGTTTTTT. Translation gives CASSARQGKGPGELFF.

This clonotype was observed many times. V gene TRBV12-3 or TRBV12-4 combines with J gene TRBJ1-1, with unresolved D. CDR3 length: 12 residues. Trimming shortened V by 4 bases and J by 11 bases, and 14 bases separated the two germline ends. This CDR3 is CASSYLLGGAFF. The CDR3 region has the DNA TGTGCCAGCAGTTACCTTCTGGGAGGGGCTTTCTTT.

In this sample, this clonotype turned up many times. In DNA, the CDR3 is TGTGCCAGCAGTGGGTCGGGACAGGGCAATGAAAAACTGTTTTTT. Amino acids: CASSGSGQGNEKLFF. The chain links TRBV2 to TRBJ1-4; 9 bases line up with TRBD1. Germline CDR1 SNHLY, CDR2 FYNNEI. There are 15 residues in the CDR3. J was trimmed by 5 bases and V by 4 bases; bases with no gene match: 5.

This clonotype was counted many times. One end of the junction fails to match germline, which may point to a read error. This chain links TRBV28 with TRBJ1-6; 9 bases are a match to TRBD1. The CDR3 runs to 12 residues. The germline gives CDR1 MDHEN, CDR2 SYDVKM. This CDR3 is CTSSDRGMPLHF. The CDR3 region has the DNA TGTACCAGCAGCGACAGGGGGATGCCCCTCCACTTT. Variable domain in full (rest from reference TRBV28 and TRBJ1-6): DVKVTQSSRYLVKRTGEKVFLECVQDMDHENMFWYRQDPGLGLRLIYFSYDVKMKEKGDIPEGYSVSREKKERFSLILESASTNQTSMYLCTSSDRGMPLHFGNGTRLTVT.

This clonotype was counted at least ten times. The genes are TRBV6-1 and TRBJ1-1; D is unclear. V was cut by 6 bases and J by 1 base, with 12 bases left in between. Germline V gene data show CDR1 as MNHNS and CDR2 as SASEGT. The CDR3 is made up of 14 amino acids. The CDR3 DNA is TGTGCCAGCAGAGGCTTAGGAGGGAACACTGAAGCTTTCTTT. It is translated as CASRGLGGNTEAFF.

This clonotype was observed a handful of times. The rearrangement uses TRBV25-1 and TRBJ2-6, with D uncertain. From germline, CDR1 is MGHDK and CDR2 SYGVNS. V shed 3 bases and J shed 2 bases, with 8 bases lying between them. CDR3 size: 15 residues. CDR3 nucleotide sequence: TGTGCCAGCAGTGATGTCGGGCCTGGGGCCAACGTCCTGACTTTC. Its protein is CASSDVGPGANVLTF.

V and J are TRBV29-1 and TRBJ1-2; the D gene is possibly TRBD1 (5 bases). Germline V gives CDR1 SQVTM, CDR2 ANQGSEA. This CDR3 spans 13 amino acids. V dropped 3 bases and J dropped 4 bases, with 12 bases sitting between them. The CDR3 DNA is TGCAGCGTTGAGGGGGGGAACGTCTATGGCTACACCTTC. Translating gives CSVEGGNVYGYTF.

Turning to this clonotype: Its ends do not fully match the called genes, so a read error is possible. This rearrangement joins TRBV27 to TRBJ2-7, with D possibly TRBD1 on 6 matching bases. This CDR3 region has 15 residues. Germline CDR1 MNHEY, CDR2 SMNVEV (reference sequence). The chain's CDR3 is CASSLVGQMTYEQCF. The CDR3 DNA reads as TGTGCCAGCAGTTTGGTAGGACAGATGACCTACGAGCAGTGCTTC.

At least ten counts were recorded for this clonotype. This chain joins TRBV27 and TRBJ1-2; D is perhaps TRBD1 (6 bases). V was trimmed by 6 bases and J by 1 base, leaving 18 bases between them. The CDR3 extends over 16 amino acids. CDR1 and CDR2 (germline): MNHEY, SMNVEV (reference sequence). The CDR3 sequence: CASRLVGTLNNYGYTF. In DNA, the CDR3 is TGTGCCAGCAGGCTGGTTGGGACACTCAATAACTATGGCTACACCTTC.

The CDR3 region has the DNA TGTGCCAGCAGCTTTTTGGTTGGGACTGAAGCTTTCTTT. It encodes CASSFLVGTEAFF. The chain links TRBV7-9 to TRBJ1-1; unclear D gene. V was cut by 3 bases and J by 5 bases, with 10 bases left in between. The CDR3 spans 13 residues. Germline V gene sequence: CDR1 SEHNR, CDR2 FQNEAQ (reference sequence).

This clonotype was counted many times. The chain carries TRBV7-2 and TRBJ2-1; D may be TRBD2 (6 bases). The ends were cut back, 5 bases at V and 2 bases at J, with 16 bases in the middle. There are 16 residues in the CDR3. Germline V gene sequence: CDR1 SGHTA, CDR2 FQGNSA. The CDR3 nucleotides are TGTGCCAGCAGCCTCACCTCGGGACTCCCCTACAATGAGCAGTTCTTC. It translates to CASSLTSGLPYNEQFF.

The sample holds many counts of this clonotype. The chain employs TRBV30 and TRBJ1-2; the match to TRBD1 covers 8 bases. This CDR3 spans 15 amino acids. Germline-derived CDR1 and CDR2 are GTSNPN and SVGIG (reference sequence). After removal of 6 bases from V and 8 bases from J, the junction contained 17 bases not matched to a gene. The CDR3 region has the DNA TGTGCCTGTTCGATCCAGGGGGCCCCTCTAAAGGGCTACACCTTC. Protein sequence: CACSIQGAPLKGYTF.

The rearrangement joins TRBV6-1 to TRBJ1-1, with D perhaps TRBD1 (5 bases). V lost 6 bases to trimming and J lost 5 bases, with 16 bases between them. Germline V lookup: CDR1 MNHNS, CDR2 SASEGT. The CDR3 sequence is 14 residues long. Here the CDR3 DNA reads TGTGCCAGCAGCCCCAGGGCCGGGGTAACTGAAGCTTTCTTT. Translated, it gives CASSPRAGVTEAFF.

Sample share makes this clonotype medium-sized. This rearrangement joins TRBV2 to TRBJ2-3; TRBD1 is a possible D gene (6 bases). Germline CDR1 SNHLY, CDR2 FYNNEI. Between the trimmed V and J ends, which lost 9 bases and 3 bases, there was a span of 19 bases. This CDR3 is 15 amino acids long. CDR3 DNA: TGTGCCAGGATGACCCCAGGGGATAGGACAGATACGCAGTATTTT. Amino acids: CARMTPGDRTDTQYF.

The chain has TRBV6-1 and TRBJ2-7; D may match TRBD1 or TRBD2 (5 bases each). The CDR3 covers 15 residues. CDR1 is MNHNS and CDR2 is SASEGT in the germline V gene. Trimming stripped 10 bases from V and 0 bases from J, with 19 bases between. The CDR3 here is CATSRGSDSSYEQYF. The DNA for the CDR3 is TGTGCCACTTCGAGGGGATCAGATAGCTCCTACGAGCAGTACTTC.

This clonotype has a handful of counts. The chain joins TRBV5-1 to TRBJ2-5, with D perhaps matching TRBD1 (6 bases). From germline, CDR1 is SGHRS and CDR2 YFSETQ. This CDR3 has 15 residues. With 0 bases removed from V and 5 bases from J, the gap between germline ends came to 14 bases. CDR3 sequence reads: CASSLVPGAGETQYF. In DNA, the CDR3 is TGCGCCAGCAGCTTGGTGCCAGGGGCAGGGGAGACCCAGTACTTC.

This clonotype was detected many times. V and J are TRBV5-5 and TRBJ2-2; D is uncertain. V gave up 1 base and J gave up 3 bases, with 10 bases separating them. The CDR3 loop spans 15 amino acids. Looked up from germline, CDR1 is SGHKS and CDR2 is YYEKEE (reference sequence). The CDR3 here is CASSLRPADTGELFF. CDR3 sequence (DNA): TGTGCCAGCAGCTTGCGGCCGGCGGACACCGGGGAGCTGTTTTTT.

The table lists this clonotype with many counts. The rearrangement links TRBV29-1 to TRBJ2-5; 7 bases are shared with TRBD2. Germline V gene data show CDR1 as SQVTM and CDR2 as ANQGSEA. The V gene end was trimmed by 4 bases and the J gene end by 1 base; junction bases not matched to a gene: 9. The CDR3 totals 15 residues. The CDR3, as DNA: TGCAGCGTTGGGGGGGGAGGTAGCCCCCAAGAGACCCAGTACTTC. Amino acids: CSVGGGGSPQETQYF.

This clonotype was picked up many times. This rearrangement joins TRBV7-9 to TRBJ2-5; 7 bases fit TRBD1. Germline V gives CDR1 SEHNR, CDR2 FQNEAQ (reference sequence). J was trimmed by 4 bases and V by 5 bases; bases with no gene match: 7. The CDR3 has 14 residues. CDR3 sequence reads: CASSTRQGGETQYF. Here the CDR3 DNA reads TGTGCCAGCAGCACTCGACAGGGTGGAGAGACCCAGTACTTC.

A few counts support this clonotype. The genes are TRBV18 and TRBJ1-3; D is unclear. CDR3 length equals 15 residues. The V and J ends lost 4 bases and 0 bases respectively, with 10 bases between them. The germline gives CDR1 KGHSH, CDR2 LQKENI. This CDR3 is CASSRPWSSGNTIYF. Written as DNA, the CDR3 is TGTGCCAGCTCACGACCGTGGAGCTCTGGAAACACCATATATTTT.

This clonotype was seen at least ten times. The rearrangement links TRBV6-1 to TRBJ1-1; 10 bases are shared with TRBD1. V dropped 3 bases and J dropped 0; count of bases not matched to a gene: 7. Germline CDR1 and CDR2: MNHNS and SASEGT. The CDR3 runs 17 residues. The CDR3 reads CASSESGTGAMNTEAFF. The CDR3 DNA reads TGTGCCAGCAGTGAGTCCGGGACAGGGGCTATGAACACTGAAGCTTTCTTT.

V gene TRBV28 combines with J gene TRBJ2-1, with 8 bases identical to TRBD1. The DNA end favors TRBJ2-5, so the J call may be wrong. CDR3 size: 14 residues. Germline lookup yields CDR1 MDHEN and CDR2 SYDVKM. The DNA for the CDR3 is TGTGCCAGCAGTTTGGACAGGGTCGGAGAGACCCAGTACTTC. It specifies CASSLDRVGETQYF.

This clonotype was picked up many times. The J gene is TRBJ1-1, the V gene TRBV20-1; D not certain. Germline lookup yields CDR1 DFQATT and CDR2 SNEGSKA (reference sequence). This CDR3 is built from 13 residues. V lost 3 bases and J lost 7, with 15 bases in between. The CDR3 nucleotides read TGCAGTGCTAGGCAAATCGCGGGTTTTGAAGCTTTCTTT. It is translated as CSARQIAGFEAFF.